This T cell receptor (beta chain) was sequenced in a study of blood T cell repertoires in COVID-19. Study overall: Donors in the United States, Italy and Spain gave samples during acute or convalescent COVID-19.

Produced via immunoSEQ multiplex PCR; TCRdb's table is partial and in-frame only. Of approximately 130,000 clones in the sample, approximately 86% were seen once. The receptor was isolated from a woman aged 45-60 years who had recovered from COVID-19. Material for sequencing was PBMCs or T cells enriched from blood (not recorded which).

CDR3 loop: CASSFDRGGNQPQHF. CDR3 coding DNA: TGTGCCAGCAGCTTTGACAGGGGCGGCAATCAGCCCCAGCATTTT. The rearrangement uses TRBV6-5 and TRBJ1-5; TRBD1 agrees at 8 bases. V trimming: 6 bases; J trimming: 2 bases; junction bases outside the gene matches: 6. Germline CDR1 MNHEY, CDR2 SVGAGI. The CDR3 extends over 15 amino acids.